The 32 T cell receptor beta chains in this list originate from one sample, sequenced in a study of CXCR3-negative and CXCR3-positive naive CD8 T cells. Each TRB cDNA library was prepared by 5' RACE (with UMI labels). Reanalyzing the 5' RACE reads, TCRdb keeps one entry per CDR3 protein, without DNA. Its table lists 70,000 to 95,000 distinct CDR3 sequences. Sequenced material: naive CXCR3- CD8+ T cells from blood. Subset given: CD45RO-CCR7+CD27+CD95- naive CD8+ T cells lacking CXCR3 (TNR3-). Every receptor here comes from a human donor in good health. Some clones in this sample may be carry-over from other donors' samples.

The V call is TRBV7-3, the J call TRBJ1-2. Germline loops: CDR1 SGHTA, CDR2 FQGTGA. The CDR3 spans 13 residues. This CDR3 is CASSLSGYYGYTF.

This CDR3 reads CASSQFQGRYEQYF. The chain combines TRBV14 with TRBJ2-7; TCRdb proposes TRBD1, but this gene call is untestable without DNA. This CDR3 contains 14 residues. CDR1 is SGHDN and CDR2 is FVKESK in the germline V gene.

The chain uses TRBV29-1 and TRBJ2-7. CDR1 is SQVTM and CDR2 is ANQGSEA in the germline V gene. The CDR3 spans 11 residues. The CDR3 is CSVASSYEQYF.

This chain uses TRBV6-5 with TRBJ2-2. Looked up from germline, CDR1 is MNHEY and CDR2 is SVGAGI. This CDR3 comprises 14 residues. CDR3 sequence reads: CASSATANTGELFF.

The chain is built from TRBV6-4 and TRBJ2-3; TCRdb indicates TRBD2, and absent DNA this call remains unverified. Germline V lookup: CDR1 MRHNA, CDR2 SNTAGT. The CDR3 totals 14 residues. This CDR3 is CASSDGGGTDTQYF.

V is TRBV25-1 and J is TRBJ2-7; TCRdb's D call, TRBD2, is unchecked because there is no DNA. CDR3 length: 11 amino acids. Germline V lookup: CDR1 MGHDK, CDR2 SYGVNS. This chain's CDR3 is CASLAGFQQYF.

The V and J genes are TRBV3-1 and TRBJ2-1; the TCRdb call, TRBD1, lacks DNA for checking. From germline, CDR1 is LGHDT and CDR2 YNNKEL (reference sequence). The CDR3 consists of 14 residues. This CDR3 reads CASSQMDRVDEQFF.

CDR3 region: CASSVAGEGNIQYF. The gene calls are TRBV7-9 and TRBJ2-4; absent DNA, TCRdb's TRBD2 call cannot be checked. This CDR3 spans 14 amino acids. From germline, CDR1 is SEHNR and CDR2 FQNEAQ (reference sequence).

This chain links TRBV6-6 with TRBJ2-2; TCRdb lists TRBD2, though no DNA is available to test this call. Per the germline V gene, CDR1 is MNHNY and CDR2 is SVGAGI (reference sequence). This CDR3 has 19 residues. CDR3: CASSYPGLGLVLGTGELFF.

V usage is TRBV14 and J usage is TRBJ1-1. Germline V gene sequence: CDR1 SGHDN, CDR2 FVKESK. The CDR3 covers 17 residues. CDR3 region: CASSQDTHRVMNTEAFF.

The rearrangement links TRBV27 to TRBJ2-7; absent DNA, TCRdb's TRBD1 call cannot be checked. The germline CDR1 and CDR2 sequences are MNHEY and SMNVEV (reference sequence). The CDR3 totals 16 residues. This CDR3 is CASSLSARASLYEQYF.

This rearrangement joins TRBV29-1 to TRBJ2-1. From germline, CDR1 is SQVTM and CDR2 ANQGSEA. This CDR3 contains 14 residues. The CDR3 spells CSVDKESSYNEQFF.

The chain uses TRBV6-5 and TRBJ2-5; TCRdb names TRBD1, which stays unverified in the absence of DNA. This CDR3 region has 15 residues. Germline CDR1 and CDR2: MNHEY and SVGAGI. The CDR3 loop reads CASSPWGRGEETQYF.

CDR3 loop: CASSQETVNTEAFF. This chain joins TRBV12-3 or TRBV12-4 and TRBJ1-1; TCRdb gives TRBD1 as the D gene, but with no DNA this cannot be confirmed. The CDR3 has 14 amino acids.

CDR3 sequence: CASSLTDRVQVLAGYNEQFF. The chain uses TRBV7-6 and TRBJ2-1; there is no DNA to check the TCRdb D call of TRBD1. The germline V gene encodes CDR1 SGHVS and CDR2 FNYEAQ. This CDR3 contains 20 residues.

The chain couples TRBV12-3 or TRBV12-4 to TRBJ1-5. This CDR3 comprises 13 residues. CDR3 in amino acids: CASSLSGGQPQHF.

The chain joins TRBV29-1 to TRBJ2-1; there is no DNA to check the TCRdb D call of TRBD2. The CDR3 sequence is 15 residues long. The germline CDR1 and CDR2 sequences are SQVTM and ANQGSEA. This CDR3 reads CSVELRTSDYNEQFF.

This rearrangement joins TRBV29-1 to TRBJ2-5; TCRdb's assignment of TRBD1 cannot be checked, as there is no DNA. Germline assignment: CDR1 SQVTM and CDR2 ANQGSEA. This CDR3 region has 12 residues. The CDR3 sequence: CSVEVSDRSEYF.

This chain connects TRBV7-6 to TRBJ2-1; TCRdb's D call of TRBD1 is untestable without DNA. This CDR3 is 15 amino acids long. Germline CDR1 reads SGHVS; CDR2 reads FNYEAQ. The CDR3 reads CASSSRQGLDNEQFF.

CDR3 sequence reads: CASSLLQGGGELFF. The chain is built from TRBV27 and TRBJ2-2; TCRdb outputs TRBD1, but without DNA this stays unchecked. Germline V gene lookup returns CDR1 MNHEY and CDR2 SMNVEV (reference sequence). This CDR3 comprises 14 residues.

CDR3 protein: CASSFLGEQYF. This chain connects TRBV7-9 to TRBJ2-7. Germline V gene data show CDR1 as SEHNR and CDR2 as FQNEAQ (reference sequence). This CDR3 comprises 11 residues.

The CDR3 spells CASSLRTEANTEAFF. V and J are TRBV7-9 and TRBJ1-1. Per germline, CDR1 SEHNR and CDR2 FQNEAQ (reference sequence). The CDR3 is made up of 15 amino acids. Filled out from reference TRBV7-9 and TRBJ1-1, the complete variable domain reads DTGVSQNPRHKITKRGQNVTFRCDPISEHNRLYWYRQTLGQGPEFLTYFQNEAQLEKSRLLSDRFSAERPKGSFSTLEIQRTEQGDSAMYLCASSLRTEANTEAFFGQGTRLTVV.

The chain links TRBV28 to TRBJ1-6; TCRdb proposes TRBD1, but this gene call is untestable without DNA. Germline V gene lookup returns CDR1 MDHEN and CDR2 SYDVKM. The CDR3 spans 19 residues. Here the CDR3 reads CASSPGPGQPSSYNSPLHF.

This chain joins TRBV9 and TRBJ2-1. The CDR3 has 15 residues. Germline-derived CDR1 and CDR2 are SGDLS and YYNGEE. CDR3 loop: CASSAGQGSYNEQFF.

The rearrangement links TRBV29-1 to TRBJ2-1; TCRdb returns TRBD2, unconfirmable since there is no DNA. CDR3 length equals 15 residues. The germline V gene encodes CDR1 SQVTM and CDR2 ANQGSEA. The chain's CDR3 is CSVSPTSGVYNEQFF.

The gene calls are TRBV5-1 and TRBJ2-7; the D call from TCRdb, TRBD2, cannot be confirmed without DNA. Germline lookup yields CDR1 SGHRS and CDR2 YFSETQ. The CDR3 has 15 residues. The CDR3 protein is CASSLEGGRPYEQYF.

This chain joins TRBV19 and TRBJ2-1; the D call of TRBD2 rests on TCRdb alone, since no DNA is present to check it. The CDR3 has 13 residues. CDR1 and CDR2 (germline): LNHDA, SQIVND (reference sequence). This chain's CDR3 is CASSEGLANEQFF.

The rearrangement uses TRBV12-3 or TRBV12-4 and TRBJ1-1. This CDR3 is 13 amino acids long. The CDR3 loop is CASSIELNTEAFF.

The V gene is TRBV20-1, the J gene TRBJ2-7; the TCRdb call, TRBD1, lacks DNA for checking. This CDR3 is built from 13 residues. From germline, CDR1 is DFQATT and CDR2 SNEGSKA (reference sequence). CDR3 protein: CSAREQGEDEQYF.

The chain couples TRBV4-3 to TRBJ2-2. The CDR3 covers 16 residues. In germline, CDR1 is LGHNA, CDR2 YSLEER. This CDR3 reads CASSQDRGQWTGELFF.

The chain employs TRBV7-9 and TRBJ2-2. The V gene's germline CDR1 is SEHNR and CDR2 FQNEAQ (reference sequence). The CDR3 has 13 residues. CDR3 loop: CASSLAETGELFF. Full variable domain (rest looked up from reference TRBV7-9 and TRBJ2-2): DTGVSQNPRHKITKRGQNVTFRCDPISEHNRLYWYRQTLGQGPEFLTYFQNEAQLEKSRLLSDRFSAERPKGSFSTLEIQRTEQGDSAMYLCASSLAETGELFFGEGSRLTVL.

The chain joins TRBV20-1 to TRBJ2-7; with no DNA, the TCRdb D assignment of TRBD2 cannot be verified. Germline values: CDR1 DFQATT, CDR2 SNEGSKA (reference sequence). The CDR3 is 15 amino acids. The CDR3 here is CSARETSGRAYEQYF.